This T cell receptor beta chain was captured in a study of OX40 agonist ivuxolimab in advanced cancers. On the study more broadly: Three patients got partial responses; one had hepatocellular carcinoma and two had cutaneous melanoma. General study findings and limits: With doses of 0.1 to 3.0 mg/kg, CD4+ and CD8+ blood T cells had undergone clonal expansion by week 6. Nonresponders included some who also had low normalized T-cell clonal expansion.

Trimming at V came to 3 bases and at J to 1 base, leaving 4 bases not matched to a gene. The CDR3 totals 15 residues. Germline CDR1 and CDR2: MNHNS and SASEGT. Regarding this clone: Antigen unknown.

TCRdb keeps only in-frame clones here, not all; method: immunoSEQ multiplex PCR. This table holds under 85,000 clones, nearly 95% found once. This receptor was taken from an adult with an advanced solid tumor such as melanoma, head and neck, liver or kidney cancer. The genes are TRBV6-1 and TRBJ1-1, with TRBD1 identical over 8 bases. The material was CD4+ or CD8+ T cells sorted from blood, obtained in a trial of the OX40 agonist ivuxolimab. The CDR3 loop is CASSDQQGENTEAFF. The CDR3, as DNA: TGTGCCAGCAGTGACCAACAGGGGGAGAACACTGAAGCTTTCTTT.